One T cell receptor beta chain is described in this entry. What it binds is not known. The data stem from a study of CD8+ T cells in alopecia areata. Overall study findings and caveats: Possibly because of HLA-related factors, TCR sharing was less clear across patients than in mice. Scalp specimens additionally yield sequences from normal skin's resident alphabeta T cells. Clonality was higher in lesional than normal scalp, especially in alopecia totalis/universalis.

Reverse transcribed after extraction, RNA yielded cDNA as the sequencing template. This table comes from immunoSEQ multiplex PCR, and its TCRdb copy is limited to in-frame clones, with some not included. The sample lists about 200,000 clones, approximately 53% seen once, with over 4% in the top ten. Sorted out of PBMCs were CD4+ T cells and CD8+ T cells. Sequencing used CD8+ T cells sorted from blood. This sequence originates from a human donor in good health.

Here the CDR3 DNA reads TGCGCCAGCAGCCCCGGGGCCTCGAACACTGAAGCTTTCTTT. It yields the protein CASSPGASNTEAFF. This rearrangement joins TRBV5-1 to TRBJ1-1; D perhaps matches TRBD1 (5 bases). The germline CDR1 and CDR2 sequences are SGHRS and YFSETQ. This CDR3 comprises 14 residues. Trimming took off 4 bases at V and 1 base at J, with 11 bases between the two ends.